This TCR beta chain stems from a study of T-cell reconstitution after alpha-beta-depleted transplantation in children. The V and J ends lost 6 bases and 2 bases, in that order; junction bases with no gene match: 6. In germline, CDR1 is LNHDA, CDR2 SQIVND (reference sequence). The CDR3 contains 16 residues. A library of TCRbeta sequences, prepared with unique molecular identifiers, was generated. In TCRdb, the PCR reads were re-called with MiXCR into one record per CDR3 protein. The table includes around 370,000 distinct CDR3 sequences, 10% detected once. This chain uses TRBV19 with TRBJ2-2, with 10 bases that match TRBD1. The receptor was isolated from a human donor who donated a stem cell graft to a child with acute lymphoblastic leukemia. Sequenced here: PBMCs from the stem cell graft donor, sampled from the stem cell graft. DNA of the CDR3: TGTGCCAGTAGCCCCCTGACAGGGGGCAACACCGGGGAGCTGTTTTTT. Translation gives CASSPLTGGNTGELFF.